The 6 T cell receptor beta chains presented below share a single source sample, sequenced in a study of blood T cell repertoires in COVID-19. Method: immunoSEQ multiplex PCR; TCRdb's copy keeps in-frame clones and lacks some. The sample carries approximately 320,000 clones, approximately 88% recorded once. Sequenced material: PBMCs or T cells enriched from blood (not recorded which). These receptors were collected from a woman between 18 and 30 years old who had recovered from COVID-19.

This chain links TRBV7-6 with TRBJ1-1, with a possible D match to TRBD1 (6 bases). In germline, CDR1 is SGHVS, CDR2 FNYEAQ. CDR3 size: 13 residues. Trimming cost V 2 bases and J 7 bases, with 11 bases left between them. The CDR3 DNA follows: TGTGCCAGCAGCTTAACCGACAGGAGTGAAGCTTTCTTT. This sequence encodes CASSLTDRSEAFF.

The chain combines TRBV5-1 with TRBJ2-5, with a weak D call TRBD1 (5 bases). Germline V lookup: CDR1 SGHRS, CDR2 YFSETQ. V was cut by 1 base and J by 4 bases, with 11 bases left in between. This CDR3 is built from 14 residues. The CDR3 DNA is TGCGCCAGCAGCTTGACAGGTTCGAGAGAGACCCAGTACTTC. It encodes CASSLTGSRETQYF.

V and J are TRBV5-5 and TRBJ1-2; 7 nucleotides agree with TRBD1. Germline CDR1 SGHKS, CDR2 YYEKEE (reference sequence). J lost 5 bases, V lost 1 base, and 14 bases had no gene match. The CDR3 covers 17 residues. The DNA for the CDR3 is TGTGCCAGCAGCTTGTGGATAATGGGACAGTCCTTTTATGGCTACACCTTC. Translated, it gives CASSLWIMGQSFYGYTF. Looking up the rest from reference TRBV5-5 and TRBJ1-2 gives the full variable domain: DAGVTQSPTHLIKTRGQQVTLRCSPISGHKSVSWYQQVLGQGPQFIFQYYEKEERGRGNFPDRFSARQFPNYSSELNVNALLLGDSALYLCASSLWIMGQSFYGYTFGSGTRLTVV.

The table lists this clone with a few counts. V is TRBV28 and J is TRBJ1-2; 9 bases fit TRBD1. The trim removed 6 bases at V and 4 bases at J, leaving 6 bases unmatched. Germline V gene sequence: CDR1 MDHEN, CDR2 SYDVKM. CDR3 size: 14 residues. CDR3 residues: CASSGSGQGYGYTF. The CDR3 DNA reads TGTGCCAGCAGCGGTTCGGGACAGGGCTATGGCTACACCTTC.

The chain employs TRBV9 and TRBJ2-3, with D uncertain. CDR1 is SGDLS and CDR2 is YYNGEE in the germline V gene. The CDR3 loop spans 14 amino acids. Trimming took off 3 bases at V and 0 bases at J, with 8 bases between the two ends. The CDR3 DNA follows: TGTGCCAGCAGCGGGCGACTCAGCACAGATACGCAGTATTTT. Translated: CASSGRLSTDTQYF.

The chain joins TRBV28 to TRBJ1-5; TRBD1 matches 7 bases. The CDR3 has 15 residues. The V gene end was trimmed by 5 bases and the J gene end by 7 bases; junction bases not matched to a gene: 11. The germline V gene has CDR1 MDHEN and CDR2 SYDVKM. CDR3 DNA: TGTGCCAGCAGTACGACAGGGAAGGCAGGACAGCCCCAGCATTTT. Its protein is CASSTTGKAGQPQHF.